This is a list of T cell receptor beta chains from one sample in a study of CD8+ T cells in alopecia areata. Libraries were prepared by immunoSEQ multiplex PCR; TCRdb keeps only in-frame clonotypes and omits some of them. The table records 90,000 to 150,000 clones, less than 75% of them present only once. This sample comprised CD8+ T cells sorted from blood, obtained at week 4, from a patient treated with tofacitinib. These receptors were taken from a human donor with alopecia areata. Each CDR3 is given with its conserved first and last residue. A D gene is named only where the DNA matches it firmly. Clone size appears in some rows only: once, few, many, or a class for an expanded clone.

CDR3 DNA: TGTGCCAGCAGCGGACGGGGGCTCGCTGGAAACACCATATATTTT; CDR3 protein: CASSGRGLAGNTIYF; J gene: TRBJ1-3; V gene: TRBV7-9; clone size: NA; D gene: NA
CDR3 DNA: TGTGCCAGCAGTTTGTCAGGGGGCCACGAGCAGTACTTC; CDR3 protein: CASSLSGGHEQYF; J gene: TRBJ2-7; V gene: TRBV27; clone size: NA; D gene: TRBD1
CDR3 DNA: TGCAGCGTCCGGGACTCTGGAAACACCATATATTTT; CDR3 protein: CSVRDSGNTIYF; J gene: TRBJ1-3; V gene: TRBV29-1; clone size: few; D gene: NA
CDR3 DNA: TGCAGCGCTGAGGGAAACCGATACGAGCAGTACTTC; CDR3 protein: CSAEGNRYEQYF; J gene: TRBJ2-7; V gene: TRBV29-1; clone size: NA; D gene: NA
CDR3 DNA: TGCAGCGTAGACCGGGACCATAGCACAGATACGCAGTATTTT; CDR3 protein: CSVDRDHSTDTQYF; J gene: TRBJ2-3; V gene: TRBV29-1; clone size: few; D gene: NA
CDR3 DNA: TGCAGCGTTGAGACGGAGACCCGGGGGGCCAACGTCCTGACTTTC; CDR3 protein: CSVETETRGANVLTF; J gene: TRBJ2-6; V gene: TRBV29-1; clone size: few; D gene: NA
CDR3 DNA: TGTGCCAGCAGGGCGACCGGGTACAATGAGCAGTTCTTC; CDR3 protein: CASRATGYNEQFF; J gene: TRBJ2-1; V gene: TRBV2; clone size: few; D gene: NA
CDR3 DNA: TGTGCCAGCAGCCAAGGACCCCTCTCTGGGGCCAACGTCCTGACTTTC; CDR3 protein: CASSQGPLSGANVLTF; J gene: TRBJ2-6; V gene: TRBV4-2; clone size: NA; D gene: NA
CDR3 DNA: TGCGCCAGCAGCCAAGACCCGACAGGGCCCTACGAGCAGTACTTC; CDR3 protein: CASSQDPTGPYEQYF; J gene: TRBJ2-7; V gene: TRBV4-3; clone size: NA; D gene: TRBD1
CDR3 DNA: TGTGCCTGGGAGTACGGTGGTGGCACAGATACGCAGTATTTT; CDR3 protein: CAWEYGGGTDTQYF; J gene: TRBJ2-3; V gene: TRBV30; clone size: NA; D gene: NA
CDR3 DNA: TGTGCCTGGAGGGACAGTCACTACGAGCAGTACTTC; CDR3 protein: CAWRDSHYEQYF; J gene: TRBJ2-7; V gene: TRBV30; clone size: NA; D gene: NA
CDR3 DNA: TGCAGCGTTGAAGATCCTCAGGGCGTAGCGGGGGGCTACGAGCAGTACTTC; CDR3 protein: CSVEDPQGVAGGYEQYF; J gene: TRBJ2-7; V gene: TRBV29-1; clone size: NA; D gene: TRBD2
CDR3 DNA: TGCGCCAGCAGCGAGGGAACAGGTCCCAATCAGCCCCAGCATTTT; CDR3 protein: CASSEGTGPNQPQHF; J gene: TRBJ1-5; V gene: TRBV5-1; clone size: NA; D gene: NA